This T cell receptor beta chain was profiled in a study of CD8 T cells in ankylosing spondylitis. This clonotype has a handful of counts. What it recognizes is unknown. Germline V lookup: CDR1 SGHTA, CDR2 FQGNSA. There are 15 residues in the CDR3. Trimming cost V 3 bases and J 4 bases; bases outside gene matches: 7. The TCR beta libraries were generated through quantitative 5'-RACE incorporating molecular barcodes. MiXCR was run by TCRdb on the 5' RACE reads, yielding one entry per CDR3 protein. The repertoire has under 150,000 distinct CDR3 sequences, about a tenth of them found once; the top ten carry approximately 3.4%. Study observations and caveats: Reports say disease-linked clones showed up significantly more in matched ankylosing spondylitis synovial fluid. Reactive arthritis synovial fluid and blood were previously reported to contain some motif variants. Apparently characteristic of ankylosing spondylitis blood was a TCR beta motif (fewer than ten highly homologous variants).

Sequencing used blood, either unsorted or a sorted T cell fraction (not recorded which). The TCR originated in a male donor with ankylosing spondylitis or in good health (not recorded which). The genes are TRBV7-2 and TRBJ1-2, with 8 bases identical to TRBD1. The CDR3 DNA is TGTGCCAGCAGCTTGTTGACAGGGGCCTCCTATGGCTACACCTTC. This gives the protein CASSLLTGASYGYTF.